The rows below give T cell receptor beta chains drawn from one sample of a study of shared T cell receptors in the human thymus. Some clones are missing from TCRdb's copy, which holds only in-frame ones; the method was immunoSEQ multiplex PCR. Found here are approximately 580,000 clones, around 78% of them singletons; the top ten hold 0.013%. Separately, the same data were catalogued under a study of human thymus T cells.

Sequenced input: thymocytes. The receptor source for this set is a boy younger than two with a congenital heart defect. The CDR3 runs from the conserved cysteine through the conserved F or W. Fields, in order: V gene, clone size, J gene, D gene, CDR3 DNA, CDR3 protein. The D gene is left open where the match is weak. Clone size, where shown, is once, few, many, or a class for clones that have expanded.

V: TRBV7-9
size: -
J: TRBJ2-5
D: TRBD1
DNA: TGTGCCAGCAGCTTAGGGGACAGACGGACCCAGTACTTC
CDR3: CASSLGDRRTQYF

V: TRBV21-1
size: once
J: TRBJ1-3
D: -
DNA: TGTGCCAGCAGCAAAAGGGTCCTCGGACGAGGGTATGGAAACACCATATATTTT
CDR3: CASSKRVLGRGYGNTIYF

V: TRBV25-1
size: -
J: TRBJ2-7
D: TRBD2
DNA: TGTGCCAGCAGGGGACTAGCGGGCCCGGGACCCCACTACGAGCAGTACTTC
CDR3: CASRGLAGPGPHYEQYF

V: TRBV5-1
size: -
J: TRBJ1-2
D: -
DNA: TGCGCCAGCAGCTTGGTCTCCAGGGGACGCTATGGCTACACCTTC
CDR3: CASSLVSRGRYGYTF

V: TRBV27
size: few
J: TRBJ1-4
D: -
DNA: TGTGCCAGCAGTTTCACAGGACAGACACATGAAAAACTGTTTTTT
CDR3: CASSFTGQTHEKLFF

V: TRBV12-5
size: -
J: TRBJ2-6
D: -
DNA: TGTGCTAGTGGTTTGGTACGGAGATTATCTGGGGCCAACGTCCTGACTTTC
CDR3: CASGLVRRLSGANVLTF

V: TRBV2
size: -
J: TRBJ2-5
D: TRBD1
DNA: TGTGCCAGCAGTGTGGGACAGGGTGAAGAGACCCAGTACTTC
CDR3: CASSVGQGEETQYF

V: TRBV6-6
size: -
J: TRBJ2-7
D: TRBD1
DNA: TGTGCCAGCAGGGCCGGGACAGGGATCCTCTACGAGCAGTACTTC
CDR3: CASRAGTGILYEQYF

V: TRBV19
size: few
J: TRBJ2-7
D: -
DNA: TGTGCCAGTAGTATAGTCATGGCAGGGGACGCCTACGAGCAGTACTTC
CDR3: CASSIVMAGDAYEQYF

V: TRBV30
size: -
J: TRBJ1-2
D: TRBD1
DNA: TGTGCCTGGAGTCGTAAGGGGGACAGGGGGTACTATGGCTACACCTTC
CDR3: CAWSRKGDRGYYGYTF

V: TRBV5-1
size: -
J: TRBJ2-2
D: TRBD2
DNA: TGCGCCAGCAGCTTGACGGGAGGGGTCGCCGGGGAGCTGTTTTTT
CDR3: CASSLTGGVAGELFF

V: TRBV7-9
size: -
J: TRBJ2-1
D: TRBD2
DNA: TGTGCCAGCAGCTTAAAGTGGGAGGGATTTGATGAGCAGTTCTTC
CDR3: CASSLKWEGFDEQFF

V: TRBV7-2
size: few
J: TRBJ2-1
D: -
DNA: TGTGCCAGCAGCTTAGGGACTGGCGGGATCCATGAGCAGTTCTTC
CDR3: CASSLGTGGIHEQFF

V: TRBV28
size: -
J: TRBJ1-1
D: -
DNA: TGTGCCAGCAGGTTAGGCGTCCACCGGGACAACCTTTACACTGAAGCTTTCTTT
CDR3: CASRLGVHRDNLYTEAFF

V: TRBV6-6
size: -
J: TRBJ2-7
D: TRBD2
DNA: TGTGCCAGCAGTCGGGGACTAGCGGGAGCTATCTACTTC
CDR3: CASSRGLAGAIYF

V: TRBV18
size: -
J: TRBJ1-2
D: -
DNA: TGTGCCAGCTCAAGCCCGGGACACAGGGATGGCTACACCTTC
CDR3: CASSSPGHRDGYTF

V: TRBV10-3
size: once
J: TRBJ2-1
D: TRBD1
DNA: TGTGCCATCAGTGAGTTAAGGGGGCGGATCGGCTCCTACAATGAGCAGTTCTTC
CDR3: CAISELRGRIGSYNEQFF

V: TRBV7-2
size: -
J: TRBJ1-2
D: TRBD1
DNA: TGTGCCAGCATCGTCAGGGGGGACAGTACAAACTATGGCTACACCTTC
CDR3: CASIVRGDSTNYGYTF

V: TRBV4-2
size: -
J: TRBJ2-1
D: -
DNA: TGTGCCAGCAGCCAGACTAGTCCCCGAAGCTCCTACAATGAGCAGTTCTTC
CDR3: CASSQTSPRSSYNEQFF

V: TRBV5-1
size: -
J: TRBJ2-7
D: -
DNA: TGCGCCAGCAGCTTGGAATGGGGCGCTGACCGTCATCCCGACTGTTACGAGCAGTACTTC
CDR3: CASSLEWGADRHPDCYEQYF

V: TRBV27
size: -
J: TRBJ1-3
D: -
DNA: TGTGCCAGCAGCTGCTCTGGGGGCGCGCCTGGAAACACCATATATTTT
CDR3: CASSCSGGAPGNTIYF

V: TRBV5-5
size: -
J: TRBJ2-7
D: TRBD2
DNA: TGTGCCAGCAGCCCCCGACTAGCTTCGAGCTCCTACGAGCAGTACTTC
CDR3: CASSPRLASSSYEQYF

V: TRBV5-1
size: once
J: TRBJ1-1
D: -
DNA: TGCGCCAGCAGCTCCTCCTTTGGGCTGAACACTGAAGCTTTCTTT
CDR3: CASSSSFGLNTEAFF

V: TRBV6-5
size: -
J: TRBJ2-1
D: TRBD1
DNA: TGTGCCAGCAGTTGGAGGGGACAGGGGGATGAGCAGTTCTTC
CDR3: CASSWRGQGDEQFF

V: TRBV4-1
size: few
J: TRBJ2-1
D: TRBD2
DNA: TGCGCCAGCAGCCAATCTCGGACTAGCGGGAAGGGGAATGAGCAGTTCTTC
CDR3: CASSQSRTSGKGNEQFF

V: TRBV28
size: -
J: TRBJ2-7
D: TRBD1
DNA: TGTGCCAGCAGACTGTCCCAGGCGGGACAGGGACCAACCTACGAGCAGTACTTC
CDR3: CASRLSQAGQGPTYEQYF

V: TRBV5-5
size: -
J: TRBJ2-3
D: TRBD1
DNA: TGTGCCAGCAGCTCCGACAGGGGCTACCGCAGCACAGATACGCAGTATTTT
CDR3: CASSSDRGYRSTDTQYF

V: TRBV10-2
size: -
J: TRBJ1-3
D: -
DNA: TGCGCCAGCAGTGTAGGTAGCTACTTCTCTGGAAACACCATATATTTT
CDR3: CASSVGSYFSGNTIYF

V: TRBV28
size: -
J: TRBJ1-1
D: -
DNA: TGTGCCAGCAGTTCCCAACCCCCCACAGGAATGAACACTGAAGCTTTCTTT
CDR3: CASSSQPPTGMNTEAFF

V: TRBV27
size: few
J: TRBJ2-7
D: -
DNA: TGTGCCAGCAGTTTAGAGAACAGCTTCTACGAGCAGTACTTC
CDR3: CASSLENSFYEQYF

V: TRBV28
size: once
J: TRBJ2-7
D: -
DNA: TGTGCCAGCGGGAGGCGACTCAGCTACGAGCAGTACTTC
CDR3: CASGRRLSYEQYF

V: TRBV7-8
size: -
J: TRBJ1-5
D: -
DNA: TGTGCCAGCAGCTTTCAGGGGCTGGCCAGTTATAGCAATCAGCCCCAGCATTTT
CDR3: CASSFQGLASYSNQPQHF

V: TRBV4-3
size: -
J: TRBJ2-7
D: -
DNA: TGCGCCAGCAGCCAAGATGCCGCTCCGGAGGCCGAGCAGTACTTC
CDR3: CASSQDAAPEAEQYF

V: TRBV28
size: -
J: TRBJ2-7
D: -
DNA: TGTGCCAGCAGTTCCCTCTTACGGTACGAGCAGTACTTC
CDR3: CASSSLLRYEQYF

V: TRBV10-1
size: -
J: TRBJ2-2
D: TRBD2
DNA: TGCGCCAGCAGTGAATCTTCCCGGGAGGGGAACACCGGGGAGCTGTTTTTT
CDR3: CASSESSREGNTGELFF

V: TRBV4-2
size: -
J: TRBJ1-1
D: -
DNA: TGTGCCAGCAGCCAAGACCTGAGGAACACTGAAGCTTTCTTT
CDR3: CASSQDLRNTEAFF

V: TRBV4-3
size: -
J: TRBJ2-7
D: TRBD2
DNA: TGCGCCAGCAGCCAAGACCCCATGGTAGCGGGAGGGCCCTACGAGCAGTACTTC
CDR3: CASSQDPMVAGGPYEQYF

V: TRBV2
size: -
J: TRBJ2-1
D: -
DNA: TGTGCCAGCAGTGACGCTAGATTCTCCTACAATGAGCAGTTCTTC
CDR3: CASSDARFSYNEQFF

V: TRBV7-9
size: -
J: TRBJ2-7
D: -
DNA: TGTGCCAGCAGCCCGCCCCACGGCGAGCAGTACTTC
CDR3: CASSPPHGEQYF

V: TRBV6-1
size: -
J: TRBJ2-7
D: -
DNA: TGTGCCAGCAGTGACCCGCCCTACGAGCAGTACTTC
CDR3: CASSDPPYEQYF

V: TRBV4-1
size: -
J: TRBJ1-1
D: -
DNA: TGCGCCAGCAGCCAAGGGGGGCGGAACACTGAAGCTTTCTTT
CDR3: CASSQGGRNTEAFF

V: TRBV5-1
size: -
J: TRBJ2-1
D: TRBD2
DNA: TGCGCCAGCAGCCTTGGACTAGCTCAGTTGGTTCCCTACAATGAGCAGTTCTTC
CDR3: CASSLGLAQLVPYNEQFF